This T cell receptor beta chain came from a study of tumor and adjacent non-tumor tissue in lung cancer. Study-wide background: Stage I to III disease affected over nine men and 4 or 5 women aged roughly 31 to 85.

Study-wide findings and caveats: TCR diversity was significantly greater in tumor than normal lung tissue.

There are 15 residues in the CDR3. Per the germline V gene, CDR1 is MDHEN and CDR2 is SYDVKM. No cell sorting was done before RNA was extracted from the tissue. TCRbeta libraries were built with three rounds of nested PCR, modified from ARM-PCR. TCRdb reprocessed the multiplex PCR reads via MiXCR and lists one record per CDR3 protein. This table holds more than 85,000 distinct CDR3 sequences, 60% to 80% found once. This clonotype is a singleton in its sample. No antigen is known for it. An end of the junction does not agree with germline; a read error may underlie this. The source is a woman aged 60-75 years with non-small cell lung cancer. The chain joins TRBV28 to TRBJ2-5; D is tentatively TRBD1 or TRBD2 (5 bases each). Material for sequencing was lung tumor tissue. CDR3 DNA sequence: TGTGCCAGCACCACCCGACATGGGGGTGAAGAGACCCAGTATTTC. It is translated as CASTTRHGGEETQYF.